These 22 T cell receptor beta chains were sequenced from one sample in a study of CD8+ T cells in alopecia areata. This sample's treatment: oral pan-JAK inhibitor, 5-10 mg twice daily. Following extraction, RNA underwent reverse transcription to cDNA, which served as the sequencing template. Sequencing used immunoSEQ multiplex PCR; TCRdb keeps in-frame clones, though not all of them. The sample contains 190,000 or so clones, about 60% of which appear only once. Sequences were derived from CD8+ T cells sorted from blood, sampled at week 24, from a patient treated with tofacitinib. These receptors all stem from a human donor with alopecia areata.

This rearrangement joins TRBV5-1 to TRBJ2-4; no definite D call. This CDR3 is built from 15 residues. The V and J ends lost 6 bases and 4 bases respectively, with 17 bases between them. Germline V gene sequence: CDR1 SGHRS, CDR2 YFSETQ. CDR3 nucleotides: TGCGCCAGCAAGCGTTCGCCGTGGTTGAAAAACATTCAGTACTTC. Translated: CASKRSPWLKNIQYF.

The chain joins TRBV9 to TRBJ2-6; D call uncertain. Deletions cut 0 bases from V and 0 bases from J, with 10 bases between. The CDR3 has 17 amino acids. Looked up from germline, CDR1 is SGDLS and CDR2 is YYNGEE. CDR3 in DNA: TGTGCCAGCAGCGTAGCCGGCTCCAGCTCTGGGGCCAACGTCCTGACTTTC. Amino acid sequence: CASSVAGSSSGANVLTF.

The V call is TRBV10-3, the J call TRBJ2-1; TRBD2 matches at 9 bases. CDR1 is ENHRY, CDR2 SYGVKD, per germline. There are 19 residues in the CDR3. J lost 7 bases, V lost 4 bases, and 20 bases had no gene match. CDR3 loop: CAISGPNMVASGVGNEQFF. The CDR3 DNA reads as TGTGCCATCAGTGGCCCCAATATGGTCGCTAGCGGGGTGGGAAATGAGCAGTTCTTC.

Written as DNA, the CDR3 is TGTGCCAGCAGCGAGAGACAGGGGGTGAACACTGAAGCTTTCTTT. Protein sequence: CASSERQGVNTEAFF. The V gene is TRBV6-5, the J gene TRBJ1-1; 9 bases align to TRBD1. Germline assignment: CDR1 MNHEY and CDR2 SVGAGI. Trimming at V came to 6 bases and at J to 0 bases, leaving 5 bases not matched to a gene. The CDR3 loop spans 15 amino acids.

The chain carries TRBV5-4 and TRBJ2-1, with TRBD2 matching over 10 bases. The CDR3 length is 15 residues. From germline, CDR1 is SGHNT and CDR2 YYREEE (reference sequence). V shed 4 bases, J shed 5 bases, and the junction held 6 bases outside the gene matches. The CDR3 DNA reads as TGTGCCAGCAGCCCCTCTAGCGGGGGAAACAATGAGCAGTTCTTC. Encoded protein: CASSPSSGGNNEQFF.

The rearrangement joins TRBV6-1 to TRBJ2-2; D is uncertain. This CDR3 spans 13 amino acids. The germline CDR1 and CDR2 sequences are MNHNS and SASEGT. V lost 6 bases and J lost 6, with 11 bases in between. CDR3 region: CASSGRESGELFF. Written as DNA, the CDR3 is TGTGCCAGCAGCGGCCGAGAATCCGGGGAGCTGTTTTTT.

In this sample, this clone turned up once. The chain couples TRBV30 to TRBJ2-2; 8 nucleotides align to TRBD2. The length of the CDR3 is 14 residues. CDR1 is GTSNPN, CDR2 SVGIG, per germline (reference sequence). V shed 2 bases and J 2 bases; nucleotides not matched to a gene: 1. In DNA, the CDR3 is TGTGCCTGGAGTCGGGGGGGAAACACCGGGGAGCTGTTTTTT. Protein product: CAWSRGGNTGELFF.

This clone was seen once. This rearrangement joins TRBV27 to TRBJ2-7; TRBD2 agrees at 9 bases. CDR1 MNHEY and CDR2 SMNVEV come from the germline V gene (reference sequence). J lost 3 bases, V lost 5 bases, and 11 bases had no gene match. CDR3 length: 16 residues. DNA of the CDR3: TGTGCCAGCAGTCCCCGCCCCTCGACTAGCGGCTACGAGCAGTACTTC. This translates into CASSPRPSTSGYEQYF.

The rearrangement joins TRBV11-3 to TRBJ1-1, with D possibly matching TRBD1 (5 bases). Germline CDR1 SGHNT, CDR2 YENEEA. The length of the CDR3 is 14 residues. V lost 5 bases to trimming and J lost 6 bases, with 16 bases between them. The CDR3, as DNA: TGTGCCAGCAGCCCTCCGGGACTTTTTTCTGAAGCTTTCTTT. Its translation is CASSPPGLFSEAFF.

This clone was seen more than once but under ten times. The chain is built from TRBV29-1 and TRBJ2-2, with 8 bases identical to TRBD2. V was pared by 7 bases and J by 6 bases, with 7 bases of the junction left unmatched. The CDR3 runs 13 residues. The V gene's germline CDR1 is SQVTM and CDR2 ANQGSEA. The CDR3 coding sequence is TGCAGCGCCAGACTAGCGACATCCGGGGAGCTGTTTTTT. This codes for CSARLATSGELFF.

CDR3 sequence (DNA): TGCGCCAGCAGCCAAGAACGAGACAAAATCTACAATGAGCAGTTCTTC. It is translated as CASSQERDKIYNEQFF. The chain is built from TRBV4-1 and TRBJ2-1; D gene uncertain. The CDR3 has 16 amino acids. Trimming left V 0 bases short and J 3 bases short, with 12 bases between. Per germline, CDR1 MGHRA and CDR2 YSYEKL.

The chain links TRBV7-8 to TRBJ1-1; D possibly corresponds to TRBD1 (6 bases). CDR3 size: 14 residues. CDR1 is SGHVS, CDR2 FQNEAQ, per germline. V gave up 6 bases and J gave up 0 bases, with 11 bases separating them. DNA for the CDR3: TGTGCCAGCAGAATCGGGACAATGAACACTGAAGCTTTCTTT. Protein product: CASRIGTMNTEAFF.

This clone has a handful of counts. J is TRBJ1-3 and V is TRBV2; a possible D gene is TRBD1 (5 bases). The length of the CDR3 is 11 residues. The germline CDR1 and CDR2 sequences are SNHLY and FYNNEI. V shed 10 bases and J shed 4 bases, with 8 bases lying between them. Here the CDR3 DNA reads TGTGCCATTCGACAGGGAAACACCATATATTTT. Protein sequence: CAIRQGNTIYF.

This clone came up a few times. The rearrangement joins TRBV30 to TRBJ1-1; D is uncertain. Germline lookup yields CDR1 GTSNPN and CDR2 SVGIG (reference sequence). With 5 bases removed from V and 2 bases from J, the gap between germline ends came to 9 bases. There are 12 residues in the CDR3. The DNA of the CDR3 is TGTGCCTGGCGTCCAAGAAACACTGAAGCTTTCTTT. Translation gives CAWRPRNTEAFF.

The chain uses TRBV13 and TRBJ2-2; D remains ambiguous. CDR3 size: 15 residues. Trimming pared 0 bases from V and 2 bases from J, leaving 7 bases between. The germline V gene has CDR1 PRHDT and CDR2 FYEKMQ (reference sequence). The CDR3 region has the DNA TGTGCCAGCAGCTTAGGCCACAGAAACACCGGGGAGCTGTTTTTT. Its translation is CASSLGHRNTGELFF.

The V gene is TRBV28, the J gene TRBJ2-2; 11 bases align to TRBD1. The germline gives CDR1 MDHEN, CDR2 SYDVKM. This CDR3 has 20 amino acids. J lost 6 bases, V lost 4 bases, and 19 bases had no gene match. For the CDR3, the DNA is TGTGCCAGCAGTTCCCACTCCGGGACAGGGGGTTTTCGGTTTCCCGGGGAGCTGTTTTTT. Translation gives CASSSHSGTGGFRFPGELFF.

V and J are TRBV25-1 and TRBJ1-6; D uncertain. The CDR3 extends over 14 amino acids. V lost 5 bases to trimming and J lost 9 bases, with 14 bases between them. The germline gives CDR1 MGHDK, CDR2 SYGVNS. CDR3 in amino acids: CASSSPSAASPLHF. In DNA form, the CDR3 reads TGTGCCAGCAGTTCGCCGAGTGCCGCTTCACCCCTCCACTTT.

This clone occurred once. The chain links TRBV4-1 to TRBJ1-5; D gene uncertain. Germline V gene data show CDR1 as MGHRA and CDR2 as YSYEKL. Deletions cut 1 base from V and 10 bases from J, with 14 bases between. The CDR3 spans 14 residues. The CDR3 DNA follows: TGCGCCAGCAGCCAAGTAGCACCAACTTCCCCCCAGCATTTT. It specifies CASSQVAPTSPQHF.

CDR3 sequence reads: CASSQQAYYEQYF. CDR3 DNA: TGCGCCAGCAGCCAACAAGCATATTACGAGCAGTACTTC. This sequence joins TRBV4-1 and TRBJ2-7; D uncertain. Germline V gene sequence: CDR1 MGHRA, CDR2 YSYEKL. Trimming pared 2 bases from V and 4 bases from J, leaving 9 bases between. The CDR3 has 13 residues.

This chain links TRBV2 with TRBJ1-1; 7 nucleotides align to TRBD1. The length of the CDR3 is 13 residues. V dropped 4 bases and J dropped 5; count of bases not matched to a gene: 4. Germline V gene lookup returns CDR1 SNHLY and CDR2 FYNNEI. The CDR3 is CASSAQQGTEAFF. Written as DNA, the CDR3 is TGTGCCAGCAGTGCCCAACAGGGGACTGAAGCTTTCTTT.

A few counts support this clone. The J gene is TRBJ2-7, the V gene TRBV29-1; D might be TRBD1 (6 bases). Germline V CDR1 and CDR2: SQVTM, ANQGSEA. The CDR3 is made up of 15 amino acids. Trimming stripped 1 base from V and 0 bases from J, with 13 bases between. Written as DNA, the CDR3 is TGCAGCGTTGAAGGTGTCCGGGACACCTCCTACGAGCAGTACTTC. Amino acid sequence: CSVEGVRDTSYEQYF.

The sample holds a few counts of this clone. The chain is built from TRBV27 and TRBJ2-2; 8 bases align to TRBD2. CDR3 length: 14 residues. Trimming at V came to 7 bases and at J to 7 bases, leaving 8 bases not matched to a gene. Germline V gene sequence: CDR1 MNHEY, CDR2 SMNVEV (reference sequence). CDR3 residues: CASTAGGARGELFF. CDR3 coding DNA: TGTGCCAGCACGGCGGGGGGAGCGCGCGGGGAGCTGTTTTTT.